This T cell receptor beta chain was observed in a study of regulatory T cells in long-lasting Graves disease. Whole-study context: Over 5 years of antithyroid drugs plus positive TSH receptor antibodies defined persistent Graves' disease.

In the case of this clonotype: The target antigen is unknown.

Time point of the sample: persistent/refractory GD, antithyroid drugs over 5 years with positive TRAb. There was RNA extracted from PBMCs, and the TCR library was made from it. By American Thyroid Association guidelines, Graves' disease was diagnosed in the cohort. With iRepertoire HTBI primers and Arm-PCR of CDR3 regions, TCR beta libraries were built. TCRdb reprocessed the multiplex PCR reads with MiXCR, giving one entry per CDR3 protein. The table shows approximately 500,000 distinct CDR3 sequences, with roughly 21% occurring only once. CDR1 and CDR2 (germline): SGHKS, YYEKEE (reference sequence). The CDR3 contains 13 residues. Deletions cut 3 bases from V and 3 bases from J, with 10 bases between. The study's findings and limits: TRBV28, TRBJ1-2 and TRBJ2-5 were favored in persistent disease. For persistent Graves' patients, TCR diversity was lower than for newly diagnosed ones.

The clonotype was recovered from a female donor with Graves disease. The specimen comprised peripheral blood mononuclear cells (PBMCs), sampled when the disease was refractory, from a patient treated with antithyroid drugs. This sequence joins TRBV5-5 and TRBJ2-7; D may be TRBD2 (6 bases). The CDR3 protein is CASSWDSRYEQYF. The CDR3 DNA is TGTGCCAGCAGCTGGGACTCTCGCTACGAGCAGTACTTC.